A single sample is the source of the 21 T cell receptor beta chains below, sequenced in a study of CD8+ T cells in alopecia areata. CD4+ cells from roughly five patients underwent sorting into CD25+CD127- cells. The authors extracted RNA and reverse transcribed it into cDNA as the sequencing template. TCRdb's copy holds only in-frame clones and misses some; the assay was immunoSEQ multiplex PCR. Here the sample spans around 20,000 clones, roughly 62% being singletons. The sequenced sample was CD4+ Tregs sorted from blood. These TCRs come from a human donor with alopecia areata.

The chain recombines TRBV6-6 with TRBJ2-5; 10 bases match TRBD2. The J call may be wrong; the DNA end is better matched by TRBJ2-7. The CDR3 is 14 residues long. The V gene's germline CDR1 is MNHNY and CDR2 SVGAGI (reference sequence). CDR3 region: CASSLSGGAYEQYF. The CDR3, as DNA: TGTGCCAGCAGTTTGAGCGGGGGGGCCTACGAGCAGTACTTC.

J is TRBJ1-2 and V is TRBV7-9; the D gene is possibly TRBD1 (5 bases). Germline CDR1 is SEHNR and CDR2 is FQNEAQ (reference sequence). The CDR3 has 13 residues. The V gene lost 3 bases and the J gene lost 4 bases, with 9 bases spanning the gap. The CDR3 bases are TGTGCCAGCAGCTTCAGGGAAGGCTATGGCTACACCTTC. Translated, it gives CASSFREGYGYTF.

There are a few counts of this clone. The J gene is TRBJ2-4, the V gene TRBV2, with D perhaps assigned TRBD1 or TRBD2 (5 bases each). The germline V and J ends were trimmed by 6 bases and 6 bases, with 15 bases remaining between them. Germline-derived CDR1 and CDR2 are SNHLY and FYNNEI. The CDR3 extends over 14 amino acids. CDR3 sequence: CASRAEGIINIQYF. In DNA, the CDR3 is TGTGCCAGCAGGGCCGAGGGGATTATAAACATTCAGTACTTC. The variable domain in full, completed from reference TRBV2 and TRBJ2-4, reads EPEVTQTPSHQVTQMGQEVILRCVPISNHLYFYWYRQILGQKVEFLVSFYNNEISEKSEIFDDQFSVERPDGSNFTLKIRSTKLEDSAMYFCASRAEGIINIQYFGAGTRLSVL.

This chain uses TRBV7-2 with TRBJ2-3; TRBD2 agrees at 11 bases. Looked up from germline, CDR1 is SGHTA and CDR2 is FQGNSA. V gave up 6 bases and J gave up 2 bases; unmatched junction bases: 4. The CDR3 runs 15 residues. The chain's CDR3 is CASSVSGRATDTQYF. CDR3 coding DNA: TGTGCCAGCAGTGTTAGCGGGAGGGCCACAGATACGCAGTATTTT.

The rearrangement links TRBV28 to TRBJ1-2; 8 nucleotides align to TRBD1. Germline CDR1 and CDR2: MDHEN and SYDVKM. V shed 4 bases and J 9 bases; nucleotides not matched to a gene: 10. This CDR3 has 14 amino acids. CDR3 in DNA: TGTGCCAGCAGTTATGAGGACAGGGATCTCCGCTACACCTTC. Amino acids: CASSYEDRDLRYTF.

This chain's CDR3 is CASSSRLADPPFPFF. CDR3 DNA sequence: TGTGCCAGTAGTTCCAGACTAGCGGATCCCCCCTTCCCGTTCTTC. The genes are TRBV19 and TRBJ2-1, with TRBD2 matching over 9 bases. The CDR3 runs 15 residues. Losses at the gene ends were 5 bases for V and 15 bases for J; bases not matched to a gene: 17. Germline V gene data show CDR1 as LNHDA and CDR2 as SQIVND (reference sequence). Using reference TRBV19 and TRBJ2-1 for the parts outside the CDR3, the full variable domain is DGGITQSPKYLFRKEGQNVTLSCEQNLNHDAMYWYRQDPGQGLRLIYYSQIVNDFQKGDIAEGYSVSREKKESFPLTVTSAQKNPTAFYLCASSSRLADPPFPFFGPGTRLTVL.

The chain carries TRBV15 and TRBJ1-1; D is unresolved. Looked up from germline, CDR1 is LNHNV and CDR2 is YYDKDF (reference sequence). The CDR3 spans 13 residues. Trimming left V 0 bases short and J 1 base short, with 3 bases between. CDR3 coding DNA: TGTGCCACCAGCAGAGACAGGAACACTGAAGCTTTCTTT. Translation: CATSRDRNTEAFF.

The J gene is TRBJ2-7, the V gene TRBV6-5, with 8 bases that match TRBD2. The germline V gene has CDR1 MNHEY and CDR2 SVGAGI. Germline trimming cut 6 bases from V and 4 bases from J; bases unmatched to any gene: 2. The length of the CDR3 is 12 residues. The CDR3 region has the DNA TGTGCCAGCAGCCGCGGGGGGTACGAGCAGTACTTC. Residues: CASSRGGYEQYF.

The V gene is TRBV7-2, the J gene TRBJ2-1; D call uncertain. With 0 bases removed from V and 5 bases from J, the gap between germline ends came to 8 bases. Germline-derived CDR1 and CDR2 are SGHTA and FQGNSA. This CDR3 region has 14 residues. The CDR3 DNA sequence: TGTGCCAGCAGCTTAGCAGGGTTAAACAATGAGCAGTTCTTC. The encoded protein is CASSLAGLNNEQFF.

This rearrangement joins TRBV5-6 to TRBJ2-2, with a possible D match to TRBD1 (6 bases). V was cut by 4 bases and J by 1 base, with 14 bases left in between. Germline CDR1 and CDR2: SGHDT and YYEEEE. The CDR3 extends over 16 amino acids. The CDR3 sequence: CASSAYREQNTGELFF. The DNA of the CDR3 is TGTGCCAGCAGCGCATACAGGGAGCAGAACACCGGGGAGCTGTTTTTT.

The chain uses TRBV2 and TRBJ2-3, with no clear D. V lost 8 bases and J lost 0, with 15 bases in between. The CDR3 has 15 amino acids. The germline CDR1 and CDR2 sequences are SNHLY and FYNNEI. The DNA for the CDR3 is TGTGCCAGCGTCCCGAGAATCACTAGCACAGATACGCAGTATTTT. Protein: CASVPRITSTDTQYF. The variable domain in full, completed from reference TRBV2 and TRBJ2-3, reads EPEVTQTPSHQVTQMGQEVILRCVPISNHLYFYWYRQILGQKVEFLVSFYNNEISEKSEIFDDQFSVERPDGSNFTLKIRSTKLEDSAMYFCASVPRITSTDTQYFGPGTRLTVL.

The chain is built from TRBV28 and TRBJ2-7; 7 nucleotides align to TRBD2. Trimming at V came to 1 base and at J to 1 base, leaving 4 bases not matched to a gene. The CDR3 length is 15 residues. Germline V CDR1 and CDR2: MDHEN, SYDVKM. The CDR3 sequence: CASSLFVGGSYEQYF. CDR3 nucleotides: TGTGCCAGCAGTTTATTTGTGGGAGGGTCCTACGAGCAGTACTTC. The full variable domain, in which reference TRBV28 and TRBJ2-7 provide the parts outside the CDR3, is DVKVTQSSRYLVKRTGEKVFLECVQDMDHENMFWYRQDPGLGLRLIYFSYDVKMKEKGDIPEGYSVSREKKERFSLILESASTNQTSMYLCASSLFVGGSYEQYFGPGTRLTVT.

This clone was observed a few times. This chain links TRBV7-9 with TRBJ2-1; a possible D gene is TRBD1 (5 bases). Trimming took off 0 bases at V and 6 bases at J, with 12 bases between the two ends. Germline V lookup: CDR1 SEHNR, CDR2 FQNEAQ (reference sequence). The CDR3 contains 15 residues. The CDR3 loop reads CASSLAAGLPNEQFF. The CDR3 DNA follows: TGTGCCAGCAGCTTAGCAGCAGGGCTCCCCAATGAGCAGTTCTTC.

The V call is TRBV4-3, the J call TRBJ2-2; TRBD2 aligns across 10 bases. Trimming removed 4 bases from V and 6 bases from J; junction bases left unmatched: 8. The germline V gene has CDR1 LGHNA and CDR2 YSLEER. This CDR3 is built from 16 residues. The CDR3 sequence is CASSRRWLAGAGELFF. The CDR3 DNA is TGCGCCAGCAGCCGTCGTTGGCTAGCGGGAGCCGGGGAGCTGTTTTTT.

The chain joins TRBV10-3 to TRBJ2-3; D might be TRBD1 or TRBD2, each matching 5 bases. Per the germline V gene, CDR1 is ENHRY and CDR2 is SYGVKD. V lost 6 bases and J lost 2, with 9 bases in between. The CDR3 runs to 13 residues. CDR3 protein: CAIRGPYTDTQYF. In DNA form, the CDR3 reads TGTGCCATCAGGGGACCGTACACAGATACGCAGTATTTT.

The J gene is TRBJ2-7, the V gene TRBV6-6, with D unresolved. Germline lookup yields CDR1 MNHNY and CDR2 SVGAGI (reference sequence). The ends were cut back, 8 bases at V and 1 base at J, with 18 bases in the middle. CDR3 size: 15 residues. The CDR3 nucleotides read TGTGCCAGCGGATCGCCAAACACCAGATCCTACGAGCAGTACTTC. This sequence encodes CASGSPNTRSYEQYF.

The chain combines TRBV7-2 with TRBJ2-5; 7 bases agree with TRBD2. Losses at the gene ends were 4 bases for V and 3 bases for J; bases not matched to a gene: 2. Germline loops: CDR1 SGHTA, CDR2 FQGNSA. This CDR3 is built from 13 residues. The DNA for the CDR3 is TGTGCCAGCAGCTGGCGGGGGAAAGAGACCCAGTACTTC. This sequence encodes CASSWRGKETQYF.

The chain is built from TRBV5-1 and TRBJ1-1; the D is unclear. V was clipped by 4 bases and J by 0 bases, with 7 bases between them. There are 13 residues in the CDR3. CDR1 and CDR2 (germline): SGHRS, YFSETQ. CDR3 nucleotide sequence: TGCGCCAGCAGCCTGGGGATGAACACTGAAGCTTTCTTT. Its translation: CASSLGMNTEAFF.

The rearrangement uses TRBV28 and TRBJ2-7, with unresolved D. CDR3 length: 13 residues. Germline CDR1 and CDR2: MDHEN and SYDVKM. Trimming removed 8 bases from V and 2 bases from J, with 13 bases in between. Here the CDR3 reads CASLRPLTYEQYF. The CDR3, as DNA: TGTGCCAGCCTGAGGCCCCTCACCTACGAGCAGTACTTC.

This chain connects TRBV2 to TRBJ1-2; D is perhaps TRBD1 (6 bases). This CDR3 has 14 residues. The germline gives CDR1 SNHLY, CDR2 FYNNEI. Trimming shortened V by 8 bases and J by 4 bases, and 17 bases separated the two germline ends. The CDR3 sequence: CASLFRGEGYGYTF. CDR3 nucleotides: TGTGCCAGCCTGTTCAGGGGAGAAGGCTATGGCTACACCTTC.

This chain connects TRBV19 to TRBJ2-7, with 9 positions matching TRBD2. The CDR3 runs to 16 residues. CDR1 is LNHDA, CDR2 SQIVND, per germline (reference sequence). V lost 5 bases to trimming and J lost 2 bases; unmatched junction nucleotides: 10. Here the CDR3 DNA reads TGTGCCAGTAGTGCCCCGGGGCTAGCGGGAACCTACGAGCAGTACTTC. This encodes CASSAPGLAGTYEQYF. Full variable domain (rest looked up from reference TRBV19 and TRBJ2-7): DGGITQSPKYLFRKEGQNVTLSCEQNLNHDAMYWYRQDPGQGLRLIYYSQIVNDFQKGDIAEGYSVSREKKESFPLTVTSAQKNPTAFYLCASSAPGLAGTYEQYFGPGTRLTVT.